These 8 T cell receptor beta chains came from one sample sequenced in a study of cytomegalovirus exposure and HLA in healthy donors. Sequencing was performed with immunoSEQ multiplex PCR; in TCRdb, only in-frame clones are kept and a portion is missing. Of around 150,000 clones listed, roughly nine tenths are singletons. Source material: PBMCs. These receptors were obtained from a man between 18 and 35 years old in good health and CMV-seropositive.

This sequence joins TRBV7-8 and TRBJ2-7; D might be TRBD1 (6 bases). V lost 2 bases, J lost 4 bases, and 15 bases lay in between. From germline, CDR1 is SGHVS and CDR2 FQNEAQ. There are 15 residues in the CDR3. As DNA, the CDR3 is TGTGCCAGCAGCTTATATTCCGACAGGTCTTACGAGCAGTACTTC. It codes for CASSLYSDRSYEQYF. The full variable domain, with the rest looked up from reference TRBV7-8 and TRBJ2-7, is GAGVSQSPRYKVAKRGQDVALRCDPISGHVSLFWYQQALGQGPEFLTYFQNEAQLDKSGLPSDRFFAERPEGSVSTLKIQRTQQEDSAVYLCASSLYSDRSYEQYFGPGTRLTVT.

This rearrangement joins TRBV5-4 to TRBJ2-1; TRBD2 agrees at 8 bases. CDR1 and CDR2 (germline): SGHNT, YYREEE (reference sequence). The CDR3 sequence is 15 residues long. V was pared by 1 base and J by 5 bases, with 5 bases of the junction left unmatched. The CDR3 DNA is TGTGCCAGCAGCTTGAGCGGGAGAGGCGACAATGAGCAGTTCTTC. This sequence encodes CASSLSGRGDNEQFF.

This sequence joins TRBV5-6 and TRBJ2-7, with TRBD1 identical over 9 bases. The germline V gene has CDR1 SGHDT and CDR2 YYEEEE. The CDR3 is made up of 17 amino acids. The V segment lost 2 bases and the J segment 4 bases; nucleotides outside the gene matches: 13. The DNA for the CDR3 is TGTGCCAGCAGCTTAGGATCAACGGGACAGGGATATTACGAGCAGTACTTC. Protein sequence: CASSLGSTGQGYYEQYF.

This clone was seen a few times. The chain links TRBV4-1 to TRBJ1-2, with a weak D call TRBD1 (5 bases). Trimming took 1 base from V and 0 from J, leaving 6 bases between them. Germline lookup yields CDR1 MGHRA and CDR2 YSYEKL. This CDR3 is 14 amino acids long. The CDR3 DNA reads as TGCGCCAGCAGCCAAGTAGGGGCTAACTATGGCTACACCTTC. Its protein is CASSQVGANYGYTF.

V gene TRBV27 combines with J gene TRBJ2-1; TRBD2 might be the D (6 bases). This CDR3 is 15 amino acids long. With 11 bases removed from V and 0 bases from J, the gap between germline ends came to 17 bases. Germline CDR1 reads MNHEY; CDR2 reads SMNVEV (reference sequence). DNA of the CDR3: TGTGCCTCGAGGCGGACTATAAGCTCCTACAATGAGCAGTTCTTC. It yields the protein CASRRTISSYNEQFF.

This clone occurred a few times. V and J are TRBV4-2 and TRBJ2-1, with 12 positions matching TRBD2. With V trimmed by 4 bases and J by 7 bases, 5 bases remained unmatched. The CDR3 spans 15 residues. The germline V gene has CDR1 LGHNA and CDR2 YNFKEQ. The CDR3 DNA is TGTGCCAGCAGCCCCGAGGGGACTAGCGGGAATGAGCAGTTCTTC. The encoded protein is CASSPEGTSGNEQFF.

The gene calls are TRBV7-9 and TRBJ1-1; 9 nucleotides align to TRBD1. The CDR3 consists of 16 residues. The V segment lost 2 bases and the J segment 5 bases; nucleotides outside the gene matches: 9. CDR1 is SEHNR, CDR2 FQNEAQ, per germline (reference sequence). CDR3 residues: CASSLLIGQGWTEAFF. The CDR3 DNA reads as TGTGCCAGCAGCTTATTAATAGGACAGGGGTGGACTGAAGCTTTCTTT. The variable domain in full, with the rest retrieved from reference TRBV7-9 and TRBJ1-1, is DTGVSQNPRHKITKRGQNVTFRCDPISEHNRLYWYRQTLGQGPEFLTYFQNEAQLEKSRLLSDRFSAERPKGSFSTLEIQRTEQGDSAMYLCASSLLIGQGWTEAFFGQGTRLTVV.

The chain is built from TRBV5-4 and TRBJ1-1; tentative D call: TRBD1 (6 bases). The germline gives CDR1 SGHNT, CDR2 YYREEE (reference sequence). The CDR3 extends over 13 amino acids. V dropped 5 bases and J dropped 6 bases, with 14 bases sitting between them. The CDR3 protein is CASSSQGTAEAFF. Here the CDR3 DNA reads TGTGCCAGCAGTTCCCAGGGGACGGCTGAAGCTTTCTTT.